This T cell receptor beta chain was recorded in a study of cytomegalovirus exposure and HLA in healthy donors. Study at large: Researchers found that roughly 81% of a few hundred genotyped donors fell within the Caucasian-associated ancestry cluster.

PCR involved 60 Vbeta and 13 Jbeta primers. Clones were sequenced by immunoSEQ multiplex PCR, and TCRdb holds only the in-frame ones, with some missing. The table includes about 140,000 clones, around 82% detected once. The donors (healthy individuals) were bone marrow donors. With respect to this clone: Its target is not known.

Study results and caveats: Among the most significant clusters, several appeared linked to common viral pathogens in a later analysis.

This clonotype was sampled from a man aged 45-65 years in good health and CMV-seronegative. The sequenced sample was PBMCs.

For the CDR3, the DNA is TGTGCCACCACAATGGGACAGGGGAGCGATGAGCAGTTCTTC. Its protein is CATTMGQGSDEQFF. This chain links TRBV2 with TRBJ2-1, with 10 nucleotides matching TRBD1. From germline, CDR1 is SNHLY and CDR2 FYNNEI. V lost 10 bases and J lost 8; bases outside the gene matches: 11. This CDR3 has 14 residues.